Below, 23 T cell receptor beta chains from the same sample are listed, as sequenced in a study of shared clonotypes between healthy human individuals. Sequenced by immunoSEQ multiplex PCR; TCRdb stores in-frame clones only, minus some. Of approximately 500,000 clones listed, 60% to 85% are singletons. Sequenced: PBMCs. All receptors come from a middle-aged woman in good health. Some clones in this sample may be carry-over from other donors' samples.

The chain uses TRBV28 and TRBJ2-5, with 11 bases identical to TRBD1. V shed 5 bases, J shed 11 bases, and the junction held 10 bases outside the gene matches. The CDR3 contains 14 residues. Per the germline V gene, CDR1 is MDHEN and CDR2 is SYDVKM. CDR3 protein: CASSTGQGAWEQYF. The DNA for the CDR3 is TGTGCCAGCAGTACCGGACAGGGGGCGTGGGAGCAGTACTTC.

V usage is TRBV4-1 and J usage is TRBJ2-3, with a weak D call TRBD1 (5 bases). V was cut by 1 base and J by 0 bases, with 14 bases left in between. Germline loops: CDR1 MGHRA, CDR2 YSYEKL. The CDR3 length is 17 residues. CDR3 nucleotide sequence: TGCGCCAGCAGCCAAGGGTTACGAAGGGGCAGCACAGATACGCAGTATTTT. It is translated as CASSQGLRRGSTDTQYF.

As concerns this clone: Distinct nucleotide sequences in the sample also encode this CDR3. The rearrangement joins TRBV28 to TRBJ2-7; TRBD2 matches 12 bases. V lost 4 bases and J lost 1; bases outside the gene matches: 5. This CDR3 contains 16 residues. Per germline, CDR1 MDHEN and CDR2 SYDVKM. The chain's CDR3 is CASSSPGTSGSYEQYF. The DNA of the CDR3 is TGTGCCAGCAGTTCTCCCGGGACTAGCGGGTCCTACGAGCAGTACTTC.

This clone was counted once. J is TRBJ2-2 and V is TRBV9; D call uncertain. The CDR3 covers 15 residues. Deletions cut 3 bases from V and 7 bases from J, with 16 bases between. Germline lookup yields CDR1 SGDLS and CDR2 YYNGEE. The CDR3 protein is CASSAHGPEVGELFF. The CDR3 region has the DNA TGTGCCAGCAGCGCCCACGGCCCCGAAGTCGGGGAGCTGTTTTTT.

The chain combines TRBV7-9 with TRBJ2-3; 9 nucleotides line up with TRBD2. V was clipped by 1 base and J by 8 bases; unmatched bases: 7. CDR1 and CDR2 from the germline V gene are SEHNR and FQNEAQ (reference sequence). The CDR3 is 15 amino acids. The CDR3 sequence: CASSLGLAVLATQYF. CDR3 bases: TGTGCCAGCAGCTTAGGACTAGCGGTGCTTGCTACGCAGTATTTT.

The chain carries TRBV28 and TRBJ1-2, with D maybe TRBD1 (5 bases). The CDR3 covers 12 residues. Germline V gene data show CDR1 as MDHEN and CDR2 as SYDVKM. The ends were cut back, 8 bases at V and 4 bases at J, with 11 bases in the middle. DNA for the CDR3: TGTGCCAGCGAGGGGAGCTCCTATGGCTACACCTTC. Translated: CASEGSSYGYTF.

The table lists this clone with a count of one. The CDR3 sequence is CASSQAGEDEQYF. The DNA of the CDR3 is TGTGCCAGCTCTCAAGCGGGAGAAGACGAGCAGTACTTC. The V gene is TRBV2, the J gene TRBJ2-7; 8 bases agree with TRBD2. Per the germline V gene, CDR1 is SNHLY and CDR2 is FYNNEI. This CDR3 comprises 13 residues. V lost 8 bases and J lost 5; bases outside the gene matches: 8.

The chain uses TRBV7-7 and TRBJ2-5, with TRBD2 as a possible D gene (7 bases). The germline V gene has CDR1 SSHAT and CDR2 FNYEAQ (reference sequence). Trimming pared 5 bases from V and 2 bases from J, leaving 15 bases between. The CDR3 contains 15 residues. The CDR3 reads CASSQNRGGQETQYF. CDR3 DNA: TGTGCCAGCAGCCAGAATAGGGGGGGGCAAGAGACCCAGTACTTC.

The chain combines TRBV15 with TRBJ1-4; perhaps TRBD1 as D (6 bases). V was trimmed by 0 bases and J by 1 base, leaving 6 bases between them. Germline assignment: CDR1 LNHNV and CDR2 YYDKDF (reference sequence). This CDR3 has 15 residues. Here the CDR3 DNA reads TGTGCCACCAGCAGAGAAGGGGGAACTAATGAAAAACTGTTTTTT. As protein: CATSREGGTNEKLFF.

CDR3 DNA: TGTGCCATCAGTGACTCTTCTAACTACAATGAGCAGTTCTTC. Protein sequence: CAISDSSNYNEQFF. The genes are TRBV10-3 and TRBJ2-1; D is ambiguous. Between the trimmed V and J ends, which lost 3 bases and 3 bases, there was a span of 9 bases. Germline V CDR1 and CDR2: ENHRY, SYGVKD. The CDR3 runs 14 residues.

The gene calls are TRBV13 and TRBJ2-3, with no clear D. The V end was cut by 0 bases, the J end by 0 bases, with 4 bases between. This CDR3 has 14 residues. Germline CDR1 reads PRHDT; CDR2 reads FYEKMQ (reference sequence). The CDR3 DNA is TGTGCCAGCAGCTTAGGCGGCAGCACAGATACGCAGTATTTT. Encoded protein: CASSLGGSTDTQYF.

The chain uses TRBV5-4 and TRBJ2-7; 9 nucleotides agree with TRBD2. Trimming took 4 bases from V and 1 from J; bases not matched to a gene: 6. The germline gives CDR1 SGHNT, CDR2 YYREEE (reference sequence). This CDR3 region has 15 residues. CDR3 coding DNA: TGTGCCAGCAGCGGAGGACTAGCGTCGTCCTACGAGCAGTACTTC. Amino acid sequence: CASSGGLASSYEQYF.

V gene TRBV19 combines with J gene TRBJ2-5, with 8 bases that match TRBD2. This CDR3 comprises 15 residues. Per the germline V gene, CDR1 is LNHDA and CDR2 is SQIVND (reference sequence). V was clipped by 1 base and J by 1 base; unmatched bases: 2. CDR3 bases: TGTGCCAGTAGTATAGCGGGAGGGCCCCAAGAGACCCAGTACTTC. Its translation is CASSIAGGPQETQYF.

This clone has just one count. The chain is built from TRBV28 and TRBJ1-1; TRBD1 agrees at 8 bases. Germline V gene data show CDR1 as MDHEN and CDR2 as SYDVKM. Unmatched junction bases numbered 10, after V lost 8 bases and J lost 5 bases. The CDR3 is made up of 14 amino acids. CDR3 protein: CASVGTGGKTEAFF. CDR3 in DNA: TGTGCCAGCGTGGGGACAGGAGGTAAGACTGAAGCTTTCTTT.

V and J are TRBV14 and TRBJ1-3; the D is unclear. The germline V gene encodes CDR1 SGHDN and CDR2 FVKESK. Trimming cost V 0 bases and J 1 base, with 10 bases left between them. This CDR3 is 16 amino acids long. CDR3 in DNA: TGTGCCAGCAGCCAAGACTTCCCGGGATCTGGAAACACCATATATTTT. Translated, it gives CASSQDFPGSGNTIYF.

On this clone itself: Being one base from a much bigger clone, this may be a read error. V gene TRBV7-9 combines with J gene TRBJ1-1; 10 positions agree with TRBD1. V was clipped by 3 bases and J by 0 bases; unmatched bases: 1. CDR1 and CDR2 from the germline V gene are SEHNR and FQNEAQ (reference sequence). This CDR3 is built from 15 residues. The CDR3 loop is CASSLTGGMNTEAFF. DNA for the CDR3: TGTGCCAGCAGCTTGACAGGGGGCATGAACACTGAAGCTTTCTTT.

This clone came up a few times. The V call is TRBV27, the J call TRBJ1-5; 7 bases map to TRBD1. The ends lost 4 bases at V and 0 bases at J; junction bases unmatched: 6. Germline values: CDR1 MNHEY, CDR2 SMNVEV (reference sequence). CDR3 length: 16 amino acids. The DNA for the CDR3 is TGTGCCAGCAGTTCCGGACAGGCCAATAGCAATCAGCCCCAGCATTTT. It encodes CASSSGQANSNQPQHF.

This clone was seen a single time. The chain combines TRBV28 with TRBJ1-2, with 7 bases fitting TRBD1. With V trimmed by 5 bases and J by 7 bases, 13 bases remained unmatched. The CDR3 is made up of 15 amino acids. Germline CDR1 and CDR2: MDHEN and SYDVKM. CDR3 sequence (DNA): TGTGCCAGCAGTGCCCCCGGACAGGCCGCGGGTGGCTACACCTTC. It specifies CASSAPGQAAGGYTF.

This clone has a handful of counts. The chain is built from TRBV5-1 and TRBJ1-1; no definite D call. Germline CDR1 reads SGHRS; CDR2 reads YFSETQ. V lost 3 bases, J lost 7 bases, and 13 bases lay in between. The CDR3 totals 13 residues. The CDR3 nucleotides are TGCGCCAGCAGCTGGACGGGAAAAAGTGAAGCTTTCTTT. It yields the protein CASSWTGKSEAFF.

The chain joins TRBV7-8 to TRBJ2-7; 10 nucleotides align to TRBD2. CDR1 SGHVS and CDR2 FQNEAQ come from the germline V gene. Trimming took 5 bases from V and 7 from J; bases not matched to a gene: 11. CDR3 length equals 15 residues. DNA for the CDR3: TGTGCCAGCAGCAAGCCTAGCGGGAGAGGGGGGGAGCAGTACTTC. The encoded protein is CASSKPSGRGGEQYF.

The CDR3 protein is CASSVAMGTGSSIRETQYF. The DNA for the CDR3 is TGTGCCAGCAGCGTAGCTATGGGGACAGGGTCGTCGATACGAGAGACCCAGTACTTC. The V gene is TRBV9, the J gene TRBJ2-5; 9 bases agree with TRBD1. Germline values: CDR1 SGDLS, CDR2 YYNGEE. This CDR3 spans 19 amino acids. V lost 0 bases and J lost 4; bases outside the gene matches: 16.

The chain recombines TRBV11-2 with TRBJ2-2, with D perhaps matching TRBD2 (5 bases). This CDR3 has 12 residues. Trimming stripped 8 bases from V and 3 bases from J, with 7 bases between. Germline CDR1 SGHAT, CDR2 FQNNGV. CDR3 sequence reads: CASPEDTGELFF. The DNA for the CDR3 is TGTGCCAGCCCGGAGGACACCGGGGAGCTGTTTTTT. Looking up the rest from reference TRBV11-2 and TRBJ2-2 gives the full variable domain: EAGVAQSPRYKIIEKRQSVAFWCNPISGHATLYWYQQILGQGPKLLIQFQNNGVVDDSQLPKDRFSAERLKGVDSTLKIQPAKLEDSAVYLCASPEDTGELFFGEGSRLTVL.

This sequence joins TRBV4-3 and TRBJ1-1; D unresolved. V lost 0 bases to trimming and J lost 5 bases, with 4 bases between them. Germline V gives CDR1 LGHNA, CDR2 YSLEER. The CDR3 is made up of 12 amino acids. For the CDR3, the DNA is TGCGCCAGCAGCCAAGATGGTACTGAAGCTTTCTTT. Translating gives CASSQDGTEAFF.